The present entry profiles one T cell receptor (beta chain) with its context. The target antigen is unknown. The data are from a study of CD8 T cells in ankylosing spondylitis. The V gene end was trimmed by 1 base and the J gene end by 2 bases; junction bases not matched to a gene: 18. CDR3 length: 19 amino acids. Germline V CDR1 and CDR2: DFQATT, SNEGSKA (reference sequence). The study's findings and limits: A TCR beta motif of roughly 8 highly homologous variants seemed to mark ankylosing spondylitis blood. Matched ankylosing spondylitis synovial fluid reportedly showed significant enrichment of disease-linked clones.

Quantitative 5'-RACE with molecular barcodes produced the TCR beta libraries. MiXCR was run by TCRdb on the 5' RACE reads, yielding one entry per CDR3 protein. The repertoire holds roughly 350,000 distinct CDR3 sequences, with roughly 8% as singletons. The receptor comes from a male donor with ankylosing spondylitis. What was sequenced was blood, either unsorted or a sorted T cell fraction (not recorded which). The chain employs TRBV20-1 and TRBJ2-3, with 7 positions matching TRBD2. The CDR3 region is CSARGGRIGLAASTDTQYF. The CDR3 DNA is TGCAGTGCTAGAGGTGGGAGGATAGGTCTAGCGGCCTCCACAGATACGCAGTATTTT.